This TCR beta chain was retrieved from a study of CD8 T cells in ankylosing spondylitis. Quantitative 5'-RACE with molecular barcodes produced the TCR beta libraries. TCRdb itself ran the 5' RACE reads through MiXCR, one entry per CDR3 protein. The table lists roughly 450,000 distinct CDR3 sequences, roughly 26% of them singletons. Germline lookup yields CDR1 SEHNR and CDR2 FQNEAQ (reference sequence). The CDR3 is made up of 16 amino acids. The V end lost 7 bases, the J end lost 0 bases, and 17 bases lay between the germline ends. As concerns this clonotype: Antigen: not known.

Notes on the study in general: Seven or eight highly homologous variants formed a TCR beta motif that appeared characteristic of ankylosing spondylitis blood. Within matched ankylosing spondylitis synovial fluid, disease-linked clones were reportedly significantly enriched. Clones linked to disease, bearing a CD8+ phenotype, were relatively rare in peripheral blood. Earlier literature documents some of the motif variants in reactive arthritis synovial fluid and blood.

This clonotype was obtained from a male donor with ankylosing spondylitis. This chain connects TRBV7-9 to TRBJ2-3; D call uncertain. Sequences were obtained from blood, either unsorted or a sorted T cell fraction (not recorded which). Here the CDR3 reads CASISGVGPSTDTQYF. CDR3 in DNA: TGTGCCAGCATTTCAGGTGTTGGTCCGAGCACAGATACGCAGTATTTT.